Following are 27 T cell receptor beta chains from one sample sequenced in a study of T-cell reconstitution after alpha-beta-depleted transplantation in children. Library preparation (for TCRbeta) was performed with unique molecular identifiers. TCRdb called the PCR reads again in MiXCR, with one record for every CDR3 protein. The sample lists a few hundred thousand distinct CDR3 sequences, 43% seen once, with about 30% in the top ten. The material sequenced was PBMCs, taken before TCRalphabeta/CD19-depleted stem cell transplant. Source of these receptors: a girl aged 2-9 years with aplastic anemia, due to receive a stem cell transplant.

V and J are TRBV5-1 and TRBJ2-1, with 10 bases matching TRBD2. Germline V CDR1 and CDR2: SGHRS, YFSETQ. The CDR3 is made up of 16 amino acids. V trimming: 1 base; J trimming: 7 bases; junction bases outside the gene matches: 8. As DNA, the CDR3 is TGCGCCAGCAGCTTGAAAGGGACTAGCGTTGGGAATGAGCAGTTCTTC. Its translation is CASSLKGTSVGNEQFF. Using reference TRBV5-1 and TRBJ2-1 for the parts outside the CDR3, the full variable domain is KAGVTQTPRYLIKTRGQQVTLSCSPISGHRSVSWYQQTPGQGLQFLFEYFSETQRNKGNFPGRFSGRQFSNSRSEMNVSTLELGDSALYLCASSLKGTSVGNEQFFGPGTRLTVL.

The chain employs TRBV7-3 and TRBJ2-5; either TRBD1 or TRBD2 may fit D (6 bases each). CDR1 and CDR2 from the germline V gene are SGHTA and FQGTGA. The CDR3 totals 14 residues. V dropped 5 bases and J dropped 5 bases, with 15 bases sitting between them. CDR3 nucleotide sequence: TGTGCCAGCAGCCCCGGGGGCTCTTGGGAGACCCAGTACTTC. Encoded protein: CASSPGGSWETQYF.

This clonotype was counted at least ten times. This chain uses TRBV28 with TRBJ2-5; D not certain. This CDR3 region has 11 residues. CDR1 is MDHEN, CDR2 SYDVKM, per germline. V shed 5 bases and J shed 9 bases, with 10 bases lying between them. The CDR3 region has the DNA TGTGCCAGCAGTGCCGGCTGGGCCCAGTACTTC. Protein sequence: CASSAGWAQYF.

V gene TRBV18 combines with J gene TRBJ2-5; no firm D call. Trimming took 6 bases from V and 5 from J, leaving 13 bases between them. Looked up from germline, CDR1 is KGHSH and CDR2 is LQKENI. This CDR3 has 13 residues. CDR3: CASSSDLAETQYF. CDR3 nucleotides: TGTGCCAGCTCGTCGGACCTGGCGGAGACCCAGTACTTC.

This chain joins TRBV20-1 and TRBJ2-1; weak D call: TRBD1 (5 bases). Germline lookup yields CDR1 DFQATT and CDR2 SNEGSKA (reference sequence). V was trimmed by 5 bases and J by 0 bases, leaving 11 bases between them. The CDR3 loop spans 14 amino acids. For the CDR3, the DNA is TGCAGTGCTTCAGGGTGGAGCTCCTACAATGAGCAGTTCTTC. Translation: CSASGWSSYNEQFF.

This chain joins TRBV2 and TRBJ2-3; D tentatively fits TRBD1 or TRBD2 (5 bases each). Per germline, CDR1 SNHLY and CDR2 FYNNEI. The V gene lost 11 bases and the J gene lost 2 bases, with 8 bases spanning the gap. The CDR3 loop spans 11 amino acids. The CDR3, as DNA: TGTGCCGGGGGATACACAGATACGCAGTATTTT. Amino acid sequence: CAGGYTDTQYF. Full variable domain (rest looked up from reference TRBV2 and TRBJ2-3): EPEVTQTPSHQVTQMGQEVILRCVPISNHLYFYWYRQILGQKVEFLVSFYNNEISEKSEIFDDQFSVERPDGSNFTLKIRSTKLEDSAMYFCAGGYTDTQYFGPGTRLTVL.

This clonotype was detected a few times. The V call is TRBV10-3, the J call TRBJ1-3, with 9 bases identical to TRBD1. V shed 2 bases, J shed 0 bases, and the junction held 2 bases outside the gene matches. Germline V lookup: CDR1 ENHRY, CDR2 SYGVKD. This CDR3 is 16 amino acids long. Written as DNA, the CDR3 is TGTGCCATCAGTGAGACGGGACAGGGCTCTGGAAACACCATATATTTT. This encodes CAISETGQGSGNTIYF.

The rearrangement joins TRBV10-3 to TRBJ2-2, with a weak D call TRBD2 (8 bases). The V end lost 7 bases, the J end lost 1 base, and 19 bases lay between the germline ends. Per germline, CDR1 ENHRY and CDR2 SYGVKD. The CDR3 is 17 residues long. This CDR3 is CAITPREGQRNTGELFF. CDR3 nucleotide sequence: TGTGCCATCACCCCCCGGGAGGGACAGAGGAACACCGGGGAGCTGTTTTTT.

The V and J genes are TRBV5-1 and TRBJ1-1, with TRBD1 identical over 10 bases. Germline CDR1 is SGHRS and CDR2 is YFSETQ. CDR3 length: 16 residues. J gave up 5 bases and V 1 base, and 8 bases lay outside the gene matches. This CDR3 reads CASSLTAGTGETEAFF. CDR3 nucleotide sequence: TGCGCCAGCAGCTTGACGGCCGGGACAGGGGAGACTGAAGCTTTCTTT. The entire variable domain, with the rest obtained from reference TRBV5-1 and TRBJ1-1, is as follows: KAGVTQTPRYLIKTRGQQVTLSCSPISGHRSVSWYQQTPGQGLQFLFEYFSETQRNKGNFPGRFSGRQFSNSRSEMNVSTLELGDSALYLCASSLTAGTGETEAFFGQGTRLTVV.

V gene TRBV20-1 combines with J gene TRBJ2-5; D may be TRBD2 (5 bases). The CDR3 loop spans 15 amino acids. Looked up from germline, CDR1 is DFQATT and CDR2 is SNEGSKA (reference sequence). Trimming removed 0 bases at V and 5 bases at J, with 16 bases between. The CDR3 coding sequence is TGCAGTGCTAGAGATGGTCGGGATAAGAGGGAGACCCAGTACTTC. Encoded protein: CSARDGRDKRETQYF.

The chain employs TRBV5-1 and TRBJ2-1; TRBD2 might be the D (6 bases). The V gene lost 4 bases and the J gene lost 9 bases, with 8 bases spanning the gap. CDR3 size: 11 residues. The germline CDR1 and CDR2 sequences are SGHRS and YFSETQ. In DNA, the CDR3 is TGCGCCAGCAGCGGAGGGGTTGAGCAGTTCTTC. This gives the protein CASSGGVEQFF.

This clonotype was recorded at least ten times. The CDR3 spells CASSLGGPSGYNEQFF. The CDR3 nucleotides are TGCGCCAGCAGCCTTGGGGGCCCTAGCGGGTACAATGAGCAGTTCTTC. The chain employs TRBV4-3 and TRBJ2-1; TRBD2 matches 8 bases. Germline-derived CDR1 and CDR2 are LGHNA and YSLEER. The CDR3 loop spans 16 amino acids. J gave up 4 bases and V 4 bases, and 9 bases lay outside the gene matches.

The chain carries TRBV12-3 or TRBV12-4 and TRBJ2-7; D unresolved. Trimming removed 0 bases at V and 7 bases at J, with 10 bases between. The CDR3 length is 13 residues. The CDR3 loop reads CASSLAYRGEQYF. The CDR3 DNA sequence: TGTGCCAGCAGTTTAGCGTATAGAGGAGAGCAGTACTTC.

The chain carries TRBV3-1 and TRBJ1-6; D is ambiguous. This CDR3 region has 13 residues. The germline V gene encodes CDR1 LGHDT and CDR2 YNNKEL (reference sequence). V was cut by 2 bases and J by 7 bases, with 6 bases left in between. The CDR3 is CASSQSPNSPLHF. The DNA for the CDR3 is TGTGCCAGCAGCCAATCGCCGAATTCACCCCTCCACTTT.

This clonotype was observed many times. The rearrangement uses TRBV9 and TRBJ2-2, with D maybe TRBD1 (6 bases). Trimming took 2 bases from V and 5 from J, leaving 13 bases between them. CDR1 is SGDLS and CDR2 is YYNGEE in the germline V gene. This CDR3 is built from 15 residues. The CDR3 protein is CASSVRDTVTGELFF. CDR3 DNA: TGTGCCAGCAGCGTCCGGGACACCGTAACCGGGGAGCTGTTTTTT.

The rearrangement links TRBV20-1 to TRBJ2-3; D may match TRBD1 or TRBD2 (6 bases each). Germline assignment: CDR1 DFQATT and CDR2 SNEGSKA (reference sequence). The V and J ends lost 2 bases and 2 bases respectively, with 17 bases between them. This CDR3 is 16 amino acids long. In DNA form, the CDR3 reads TGCAGTGCTAGATATAGGCCCTGGGGGGCCACAGATACGCAGTATTTT. Residues: CSARYRPWGATDTQYF.

This clonotype appeared a single time. The V and J genes are TRBV29-1 and TRBJ2-2; D remains ambiguous. The CDR3 covers 16 residues. V was clipped by 0 bases and J by 0 bases, with 11 bases between them. Germline V gives CDR1 SQVTM, CDR2 ANQGSEA. The CDR3 DNA reads TGCAGCGTTGAAGATCGGGCAGGCCCGAACACCGGGGAGCTGTTTTTT. Its translation is CSVEDRAGPNTGELFF.

The V call is TRBV7-2, the J call TRBJ2-7, with 9 bases matching TRBD2. Germline CDR1 is SGHTA and CDR2 is FQGNSA. Trimming took 1 base from V and 2 from J; bases not matched to a gene: 9. This CDR3 spans 17 amino acids. As DNA, the CDR3 is TGTGCCAGCAGCTTAGGGAGGCTAGCGGGGCCTACCTACGAGCAGTACTTC. This gives the protein CASSLGRLAGPTYEQYF.

At least ten counts were recorded for this clonotype. V is TRBV5-1 and J is TRBJ1-2; D is unclear. Germline lookup yields CDR1 SGHRS and CDR2 YFSETQ. Between the trimmed V and J ends, which lost 4 bases and 2 bases, there was a span of 9 bases. The CDR3 sequence is 13 residues long. The CDR3 loop reads CASSLEVNYGYTF. In DNA, the CDR3 is TGCGCCAGCAGCCTGGAGGTGAACTATGGCTACACCTTC.

This clonotype came up many times. V usage is TRBV4-2 and J usage is TRBJ2-3; TRBD2 is a possible D gene (5 bases). The CDR3 consists of 15 residues. The V end was cut by 8 bases, the J end by 4 bases, with 19 bases between. CDR1 and CDR2 from the germline V gene are LGHNA and YNFKEQ. CDR3 sequence: CASGPRATGADTQYF. The DNA of the CDR3 is TGTGCCAGCGGTCCGAGGGCTACTGGCGCAGATACGCAGTATTTT.

This rearrangement joins TRBV5-1 to TRBJ2-5; D possibly corresponds to TRBD1 (6 bases). The CDR3 totals 18 residues. The V gene lost 0 bases and the J gene lost 4 bases, with 22 bases spanning the gap. Germline lookup yields CDR1 SGHRS and CDR2 YFSETQ. The CDR3 DNA reads as TGCGCCAGCAGCTTGGGGCCATTCGGGGCAGGGGAACGAGAGACCCAGTACTTC. Translation gives CASSLGPFGAGERETQYF. Based on the CDR3 plus reference TRBV5-1 and TRBJ2-5, the full variable domain is KAGVTQTPRYLIKTRGQQVTLSCSPISGHRSVSWYQQTPGQGLQFLFEYFSETQRNKGNFPGRFSGRQFSNSRSEMNVSTLELGDSALYLCASSLGPFGAGERETQYFGPGTRLLVL.

This clonotype turned up a few times. This chain connects TRBV14 to TRBJ2-5, with D perhaps matching TRBD2 (6 bases). Germline CDR1 SGHDN, CDR2 FVKESK. V lost 0 bases, J lost 4 bases, and 15 bases lay in between. This CDR3 is built from 16 residues. CDR3 in amino acids: CASSQDLLAGGETQYF. The CDR3 DNA follows: TGTGCCAGCAGCCAAGATCTACTAGCAGGCGGAGAGACCCAGTACTTC.

This CDR3 is CASSPLPGQGQNEQYF. CDR3 nucleotides: TGTGCCAGCTCACCATTACCGGGACAGGGTCAGAACGAGCAGTACTTC. The J gene is TRBJ2-7, the V gene TRBV18; 9 nucleotides agree with TRBD1. Germline V CDR1 and CDR2: KGHSH, LQKENI. After removal of 2 bases from V and 5 bases from J, the junction contained 10 bases not matched to a gene. The CDR3 is 16 residues long.

This rearrangement joins TRBV20-1 to TRBJ1-5, with unresolved D. CDR3 size: 13 residues. The germline V gene encodes CDR1 DFQATT and CDR2 SNEGSKA (reference sequence). V lost 3 bases and J 4 bases, leaving 10 bases between the germline ends. The CDR3 coding sequence is TGCAGTGCTAGTTCGACCCTTAATCAGCCCCAGCATTTT. Translation: CSASSTLNQPQHF.

This rearrangement joins TRBV5-6 to TRBJ2-7; 12 bases are shared with TRBD2. After removal of 0 bases from V and 3 bases from J, the junction contained 4 bases not matched to a gene. Per the germline V gene, CDR1 is SGHDT and CDR2 is YYEEEE. The CDR3 extends over 16 amino acids. The CDR3 region has the DNA TGTGCCAGCAGCTTGGTTCCTAGCGGGAGGGGCTACGAGCAGTACTTC. This codes for CASSLVPSGRGYEQYF.

The chain has TRBV11-2 and TRBJ1-2; D not resolved. This CDR3 spans 17 amino acids. Germline V gene data show CDR1 as SGHAT and CDR2 as FQNNGV. The V end was cut by 0 bases, the J end by 5 bases, with 19 bases between. CDR3 sequence: CASSLDYAISGQYGYTF. DNA for the CDR3: TGTGCCAGCAGCTTAGATTACGCGATCAGCGGCCAGTATGGCTACACCTTC.

The chain couples TRBV29-1 to TRBJ2-3; D call uncertain. This CDR3 comprises 13 residues. Germline values: CDR1 SQVTM, CDR2 ANQGSEA. V was pared by 8 bases and J by 2 bases, with 14 bases between. CDR3 residues: CSSAPDHTDTQYF. In DNA form, the CDR3 reads TGCAGCTCGGCGCCAGACCACACAGATACGCAGTATTTT.